Included here is one T cell receptor (beta chain) sequence, with context. Its target is unknown. Following extraction, RNA underwent reverse transcription to cDNA, which served as the sequencing template. TCRdb keeps only in-frame clones here, not all; method: immunoSEQ multiplex PCR. The table lists over 200,000 clones, about 60% of them singletons. The source of the sample is a study of CD8+ T cells in alopecia areata. Overall study findings and caveats: Normal-skin resident alphabeta T cells also appear among scalp sample sequences.

Per germline, CDR1 SGHRS and CDR2 YFSETQ. The CDR3 contains 16 residues. With V trimmed by 0 bases and J by 5 bases, 8 bases remained unmatched. This TCR was sampled from a human donor with alopecia areata. J is TRBJ2-5 and V is TRBV5-1; 9 bases are shared with TRBD1. The input for sequencing was CD4+ T cells sorted from blood, taken at week 0. The CDR3 nucleotides are TGCGCCAGCAGCTTGGGGTTCGGGACAGGGAGGGAGACCCAGTACTTC. Protein product: CASSLGFGTGRETQYF.